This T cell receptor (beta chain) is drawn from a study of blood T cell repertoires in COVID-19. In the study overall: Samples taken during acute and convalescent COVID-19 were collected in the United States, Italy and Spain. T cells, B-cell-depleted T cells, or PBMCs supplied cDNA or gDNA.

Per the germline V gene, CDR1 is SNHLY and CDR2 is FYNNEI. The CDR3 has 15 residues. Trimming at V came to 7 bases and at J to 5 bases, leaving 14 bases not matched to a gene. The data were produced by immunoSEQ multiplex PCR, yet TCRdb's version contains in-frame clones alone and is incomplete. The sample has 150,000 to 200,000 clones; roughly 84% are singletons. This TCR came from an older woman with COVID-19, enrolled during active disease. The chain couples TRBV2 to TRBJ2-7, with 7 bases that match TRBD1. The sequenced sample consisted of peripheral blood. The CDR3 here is CASKIDRAAFDEQYF. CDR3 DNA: TGTGCCAGCAAGATCGACAGGGCCGCCTTCGACGAGCAGTACTTC.